This TCR beta chain was obtained from a study of radiotherapy plus CTLA-4 blockade in lung cancer. This table comes from immunoSEQ multiplex PCR, and its TCRdb copy is limited to in-frame clones, with some not included. The sample includes more than 30,000 clones, more than 80% seen only once; the top ten take 20% to 25%. Findings and caveats of the study: In blood, tumor-derived TCR clones expanded after radiotherapy plus ipilimumab. Response was reportedly best predicted by early blood T cell clone dynamics, with interferon-beta.

A remark on this clone: Its matching antigen is unknown.

The CDR3 totals 16 residues. V dropped 4 bases and J dropped 4; count of bases not matched to a gene: 9. In germline, CDR1 is MGHRA, CDR2 YSYEKL. Chemo-refractory metastatic non-small-cell lung cancer patients underwent focal radiation alongside CTLA-4 blockade with ipilimumab. The sequences come from peripheral blood, collected from a patient treated with radiotherapy plus ipilimumab. This receptor was identified in a human donor with non-small cell lung cancer that progressed on radiotherapy plus ipilimumab. The chain joins TRBV4-1 to TRBJ2-2; 7 bases map to TRBD2. As DNA, the CDR3 is TGCGCCAGCAGCCCGACAAAGACTAGCTTCACCGGGGAGCTGTTTTTT. It is translated as CASSPTKTSFTGELFF.